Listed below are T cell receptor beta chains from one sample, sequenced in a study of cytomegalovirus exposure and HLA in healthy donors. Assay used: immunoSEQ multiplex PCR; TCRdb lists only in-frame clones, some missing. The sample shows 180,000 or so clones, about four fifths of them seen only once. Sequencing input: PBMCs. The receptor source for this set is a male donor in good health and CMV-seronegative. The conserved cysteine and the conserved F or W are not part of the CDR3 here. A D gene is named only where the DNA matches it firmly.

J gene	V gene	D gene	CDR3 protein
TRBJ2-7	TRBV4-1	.	ASSPLGQFYEQY
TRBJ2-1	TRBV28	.	ASSLRYPQF
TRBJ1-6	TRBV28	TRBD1	ASSVYGQGARDSPLH
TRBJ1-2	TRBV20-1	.	SVTNGYT
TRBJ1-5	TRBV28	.	ASSLRGAGLGNQPQH
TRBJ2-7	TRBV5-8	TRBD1	ASSSARGSSYEQY
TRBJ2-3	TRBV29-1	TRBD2	SGGGGPSTDTQY
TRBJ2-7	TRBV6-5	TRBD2	ASSYSHGGEQY
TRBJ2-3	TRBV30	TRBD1	AWSRTGLTDTQY
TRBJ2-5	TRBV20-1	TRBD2	SAAGATQY
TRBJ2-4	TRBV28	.	ASSDGQWGTLKNIQY
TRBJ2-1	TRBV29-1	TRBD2	SVEGEPSGSLEQF
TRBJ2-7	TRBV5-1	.	ASSLGQGLSYEQY
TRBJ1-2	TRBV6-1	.	ANGGQALGYT
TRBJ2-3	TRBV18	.	ASSERDTQY
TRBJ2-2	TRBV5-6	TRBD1	ASTYRARGPGTGELF
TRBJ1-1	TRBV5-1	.	ASSLVGQNTEAF
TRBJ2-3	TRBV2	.	ATPKGDTDTQY
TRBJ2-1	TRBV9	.	ASSERLVSYNEQF
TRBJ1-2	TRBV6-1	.	ASSESRDLGYT
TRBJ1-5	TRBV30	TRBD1	AWAGTDNQPQH
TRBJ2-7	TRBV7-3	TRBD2	ASSPGGDNHYEQY
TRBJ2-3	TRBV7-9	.	ASSLAPSSFTDTQY
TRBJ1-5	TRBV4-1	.	ASRPDSYSNQPQH
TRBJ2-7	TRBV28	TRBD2	ASSRTSGRSYEQY
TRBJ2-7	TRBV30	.	AWSSGYEQY
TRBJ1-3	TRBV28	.	ASSFTVSKNTIY
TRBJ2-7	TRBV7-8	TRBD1	ASRLGGRGYEQY
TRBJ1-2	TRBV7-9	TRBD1	ASSERGQGTVGYT
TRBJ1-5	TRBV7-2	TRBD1	ASSDLGQGYGNQPQH
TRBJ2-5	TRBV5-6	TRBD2	ASSSLLAGVQETQY
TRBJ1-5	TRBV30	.	AWSGHSNQPQH
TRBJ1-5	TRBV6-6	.	ASSYSRVGGNQPQH
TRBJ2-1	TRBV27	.	ASSSAEGSYNEQF
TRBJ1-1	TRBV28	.	ASADSLHLNTEAF
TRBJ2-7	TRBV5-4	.	ASSLVSYEQY
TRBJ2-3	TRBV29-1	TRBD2	SVEEPLMREAHNAQY
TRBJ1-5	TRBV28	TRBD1	ASTPDRVVNQPQH
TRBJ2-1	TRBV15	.	ATSRDLHEQF
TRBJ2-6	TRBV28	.	ASSSGKHSGANVLT